This T cell receptor (beta chain) was identified during a study of T cell repertoires in cytomegalovirus infection. In the study overall: Both CMV infection and a matching HLA type were indicated by public TCR beta signatures.

There are 15 residues in the CDR3. J was trimmed by 4 bases and V by 8 bases; bases with no gene match: 8. CDR1 SGHVT and CDR2 SQSDAQ come from the germline V gene. Concerning this clonotype itself: Its target is not known.

TCRdb ran MiXCR on the reads and lists one entry per CDR3 protein. Among approximately 590,000 distinct CDR3 sequences listed, over 35% were seen once. This sequence originates from a human donor in good health (CMV status not recorded). Some clones in this sample may be carry-over from other donors' samples. This sequence joins TRBV7-4 and TRBJ2-1; 10 bases are a match to TRBD1. Sample: cultured PBMCs, taken from culture after CMV antigen stimulation. This CDR3 reads CASGAPGQGYNEQFF. The CDR3 DNA reads TGTGCCAGCGGCGCACCGGGACAGGGGTACAATGAGCAGTTCTTC.